Each of the 21 T cell receptor beta chains below was sequenced from the same sample in a study of T cells expressing NK-cell markers. TCRdb reworked the 5' RACE reads into one entry per CDR3 protein, no DNA. In total, the table holds 300,000 to 450,000 distinct CDR3 sequences. Sequencing was performed on blood T cells: a sorted CD56 or NKG2C T cell subset, CD4+ or CD8+ T cells, or bulk PBMC T cells (not recorded which). These receptors were taken from a man aged 18-70 years in good health.

The CDR3: CASSRNREDNSPLHF. The V gene is TRBV6-1, the J gene TRBJ1-6; with no DNA, the TCRdb D assignment of TRBD1 cannot be verified. The CDR3 covers 15 residues. Germline V gene sequence: CDR1 MNHNS, CDR2 SASEGT.

CDR3 in amino acids: CASSHGTPWETQYF. The chain uses TRBV7-2 and TRBJ2-5; TCRdb gives TRBD1 as the D gene, but with no DNA this cannot be confirmed. The CDR3 has 14 amino acids. Germline CDR1 SGHTA, CDR2 FQGNSA.

The rearrangement uses TRBV5-5 and TRBJ2-7; TCRdb proposes TRBD2, but this gene call is untestable without DNA. The CDR3 has 16 amino acids. Germline assignment: CDR1 SGHKS and CDR2 YYEKEE (reference sequence). The CDR3 is CASSPNIAARSYEQYF.

The chain couples TRBV29-1 to TRBJ2-2; TCRdb's D gene call, TRBD2, goes unchecked for lack of DNA. CDR1 is SQVTM, CDR2 ANQGSEA, per germline. The CDR3 is 14 residues long. This CDR3 is CSVAVAGGPGELFF.

The chain carries TRBV11-2 and TRBJ2-3; the TCRdb call, TRBD1, lacks DNA for checking. CDR1 is SGHAT, CDR2 FQNNGV, per germline. The CDR3 runs to 19 residues. CDR3 loop: CASSLRGTGYGRATDTQYF.

The chain recombines TRBV2 with TRBJ2-7; the D call of TRBD1 rests on TCRdb alone, since no DNA is present to check it. CDR1 is SNHLY and CDR2 is FYNNEI in the germline V gene. This CDR3 contains 12 residues. CDR3 in amino acids: CASSDQGYEQYF.

The rearrangement links TRBV19 to TRBJ1-2. CDR3 length: 17 residues. The germline V gene has CDR1 LNHDA and CDR2 SQIVND (reference sequence). The CDR3: CASSIDDSALRDYGYTF.

This chain links TRBV27 with TRBJ2-7; TCRdb returns TRBD2, unconfirmable since there is no DNA. Per the germline V gene, CDR1 is MNHEY and CDR2 is SMNVEV (reference sequence). The CDR3 is made up of 14 amino acids. The CDR3 loop is CASSLFGGSYEQYF.

This chain links TRBV14 with TRBJ2-5; TCRdb calls TRBD1, which cannot be checked without DNA. Germline V gene lookup returns CDR1 SGHDN and CDR2 FVKESK. The CDR3 runs 14 residues. The CDR3 loop reads CASSQDWKGQTQYF. Supplemented by reference TRBV14 and TRBJ2-5, the full variable domain reads EAGVTQFPSHSVIEKGQTVTLRCDPISGHDNLYWYRRVMGKEIKFLLHFVKESKQDESGMPNNRFLAERTGGTYSTLKVQPAELEDSGVYFCASSQDWKGQTQYFGPGTRLLVL.

CDR3 region: CASSPGQGLNTEAFF. V gene TRBV5-1 combines with J gene TRBJ1-1; with no DNA, the TCRdb D assignment of TRBD1 cannot be verified. The length of the CDR3 is 15 residues. Germline-derived CDR1 and CDR2 are SGHRS and YFSETQ.

The J gene is TRBJ1-5, the V gene TRBV11-2; TCRdb names TRBD1, which stays unverified in the absence of DNA. Germline CDR1 SGHAT, CDR2 FQNNGV. This CDR3 has 18 residues. This CDR3 is CASTIKTGTGALIQPQHF.

The chain recombines TRBV19 with TRBJ2-1. Germline CDR1 is LNHDA and CDR2 is SQIVND (reference sequence). The CDR3 has 14 residues. The CDR3 protein is CASQDPTAYNEQFF.

This chain connects TRBV18 to TRBJ2-2. Germline V gene lookup returns CDR1 KGHSH and CDR2 LQKENI. The CDR3 is 14 amino acids. The CDR3 region is CASSRSLGTGELFF.

The V call is TRBV7-9, the J call TRBJ2-2. The length of the CDR3 is 15 residues. Per germline, CDR1 SEHNR and CDR2 FQNEAQ (reference sequence). The CDR3: CASSLSVVNTGELFF. Full variable domain (missing parts from reference TRBV7-9 and TRBJ2-2): DTGVSQNPRHKITKRGQNVTFRCDPISEHNRLYWYRQTLGQGPEFLTYFQNEAQLEKSRLLSDRFSAERPKGSFSTLEIQRTEQGDSAMYLCASSLSVVNTGELFFGEGSRLTVL.

The chain carries TRBV3-1 and TRBJ1-4; TCRdb gives TRBD1 as the D gene, but with no DNA this cannot be confirmed. Per germline, CDR1 LGHDT and CDR2 YNNKEL (reference sequence). This CDR3 spans 14 amino acids. The CDR3 reads CASSPTWTGEKLFF.

This chain connects TRBV29-1 to TRBJ1-6. The CDR3 has 14 residues. The germline CDR1 and CDR2 sequences are SQVTM and ANQGSEA. CDR3 residues: CSVAVSTTGSPLHF.

The chain is built from TRBV11-2 and TRBJ2-7; TCRdb returns TRBD1, unconfirmable since there is no DNA. The germline V gene encodes CDR1 SGHAT and CDR2 FQNNGV. The CDR3 spans 17 residues. This chain's CDR3 is CASSLVFGPGQTYEQYF.

The gene calls are TRBV6-5 and TRBJ2-5; TCRdb lists TRBD1, though no DNA is available to test this call. Germline V gene data show CDR1 as MNHEY and CDR2 as SVGAGI. The CDR3 spans 15 residues. The chain's CDR3 is CASRLGGGLGETQYF.

The CDR3 sequence: CASRTTGVNTEAFF. J is TRBJ1-1 and V is TRBV5-1; the D call of TRBD1 rests on TCRdb alone, since no DNA is present to check it. Germline CDR1 reads SGHRS; CDR2 reads YFSETQ. This CDR3 is 14 amino acids long.

V usage is TRBV2 and J usage is TRBJ2-1. CDR1 is SNHLY and CDR2 is FYNNEI in the germline V gene. CDR3 length: 13 residues. The CDR3 spells CASIGSKADEQFF.

This chain connects TRBV5-4 to TRBJ2-1; TCRdb reports TRBD2, a call that lacks DNA to check it against. The CDR3 runs 16 residues. CDR1 and CDR2 from the germline V gene are SGHNT and YYREEE (reference sequence). The chain's CDR3 is CASSLGGGYSYNEQFF.